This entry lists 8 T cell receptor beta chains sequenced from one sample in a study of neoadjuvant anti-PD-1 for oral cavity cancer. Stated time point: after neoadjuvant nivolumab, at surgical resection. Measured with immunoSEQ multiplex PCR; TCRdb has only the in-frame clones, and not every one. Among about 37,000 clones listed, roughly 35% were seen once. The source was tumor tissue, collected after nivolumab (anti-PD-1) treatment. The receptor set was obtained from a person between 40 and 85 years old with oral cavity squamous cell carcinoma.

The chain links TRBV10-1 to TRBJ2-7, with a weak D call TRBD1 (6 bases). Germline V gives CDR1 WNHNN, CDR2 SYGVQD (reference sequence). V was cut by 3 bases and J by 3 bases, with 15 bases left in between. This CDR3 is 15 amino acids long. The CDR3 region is CASSEKQGSLYEQYF. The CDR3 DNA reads TGCGCCAGCAGTGAAAAGCAGGGGTCTCTCTACGAGCAGTACTTC.

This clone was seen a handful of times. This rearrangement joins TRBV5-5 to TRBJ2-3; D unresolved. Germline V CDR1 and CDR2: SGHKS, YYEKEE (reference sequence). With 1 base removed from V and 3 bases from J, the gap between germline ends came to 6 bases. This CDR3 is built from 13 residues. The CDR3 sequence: CASSLIQTDTQYF. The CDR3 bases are TGTGCCAGCAGCTTGATCCAGACAGATACGCAGTATTTT.

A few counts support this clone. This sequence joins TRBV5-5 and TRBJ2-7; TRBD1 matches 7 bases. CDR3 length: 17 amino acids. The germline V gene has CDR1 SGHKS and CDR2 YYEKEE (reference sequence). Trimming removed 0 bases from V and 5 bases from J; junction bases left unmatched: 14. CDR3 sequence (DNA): TGTGCCAGCAGCTTGGCACTAGGGGGCCTAGTATTTGACGAGCAGTACTTC. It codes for CASSLALGGLVFDEQYF.

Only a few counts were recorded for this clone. This CDR3 is CASSLDSLAGNEQFF. DNA of the CDR3: TGTGCCAGCAGCTTAGACTCCCTAGCGGGCAATGAGCAGTTCTTC. The chain recombines TRBV7-2 with TRBJ2-1, with TRBD2 identical over 8 bases. Trimming at V came to 1 base and at J to 6 bases, leaving 5 bases not matched to a gene. The CDR3 contains 15 residues. Germline values: CDR1 SGHTA, CDR2 FQGNSA.

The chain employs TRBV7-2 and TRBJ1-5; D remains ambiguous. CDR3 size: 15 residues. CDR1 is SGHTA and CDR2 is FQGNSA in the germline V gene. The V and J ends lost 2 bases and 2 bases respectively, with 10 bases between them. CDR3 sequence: CASSLWVRGNQPQHF. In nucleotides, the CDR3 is TGTGCCAGCAGCTTATGGGTGCGGGGCAATCAGCCCCAGCATTTT.

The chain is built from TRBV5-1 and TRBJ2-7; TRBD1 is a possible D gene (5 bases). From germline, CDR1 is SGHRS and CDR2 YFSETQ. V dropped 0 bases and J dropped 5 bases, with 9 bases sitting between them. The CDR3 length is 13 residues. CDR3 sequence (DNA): TGCGCCAGCAGCTTGGGCAGGGCCAACGAGCAGTACTTC. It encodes CASSLGRANEQYF.

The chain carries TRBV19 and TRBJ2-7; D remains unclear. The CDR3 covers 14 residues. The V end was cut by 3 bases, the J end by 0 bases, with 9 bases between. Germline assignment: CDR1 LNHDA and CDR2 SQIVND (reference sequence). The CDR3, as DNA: TGTGCCAGTAGTATGTGGCACAGCTCCTACGAGCAGTACTTC. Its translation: CASSMWHSSYEQYF.

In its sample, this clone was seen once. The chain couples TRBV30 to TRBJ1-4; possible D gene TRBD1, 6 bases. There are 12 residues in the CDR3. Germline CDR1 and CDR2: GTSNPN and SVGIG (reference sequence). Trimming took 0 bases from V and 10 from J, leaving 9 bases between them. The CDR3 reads CAWSVGQGKLFF. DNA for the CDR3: TGTGCCTGGAGTGTGGGACAAGGAAAACTGTTTTTT. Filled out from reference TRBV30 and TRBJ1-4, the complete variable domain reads SQTIHQWPATLVQPVGSPLSLECTVEGTSNPNLYWYRQAAGRGLQLLFYSVGIGQISSEVPQNLSASRPQDRQFILSSKKLLLSDSGFYLCAWSVGQGKLFFGSGTQLSVL.